Ten or more counts support the clone carrying this TCR beta chain. The antigen remains unidentified. Patients newly diagnosed with hyperthyroidism, under 2 months' duration, were aged 18 to 65, the study reports. The diagnostic workup employed clinical symptoms, serum thyroxine, TRAb, thyroid ultrasound and orbital computed tomography. The entry originates in a study of Graves' ophthalmopathy and Graves' hyperthyroidism. For the study at large: Hyperthyroidism was classified as stable if no ophthalmopathy occurred within 18 months of follow-up. General study results and limits: The model's prediction of ophthalmopathy progression had around 70% sensitivity and 72% to 80% specificity.

This CDR3 region has 14 residues. Germline CDR1 and CDR2: SEHNR and FQNEAQ (reference sequence). V was clipped by 4 bases and J by 9 bases; unmatched bases: 5. RNA transcripts provided the template for amplifying TCR beta CDR3 regions. The first round was an RT-PCR with HTBI primers, and the second round was a multiplex PCR. In TCRdb, the multiplex PCR reads were re-called with MiXCR into one record per CDR3 protein. The sample shows more than 1,000,000 distinct CDR3 sequences, roughly two fifths of them seen only once. This receptor was taken from an adult man with Graves' hyperthyroidism. This rearrangement joins TRBV7-9 to TRBJ1-6; 8 positions match TRBD1. Sequenced material: peripheral blood or thyroid tissue (not recorded which). CDR3: CASSSRQGSSPLHF. As DNA, the CDR3 is TGTGCCAGCAGCTCCCGACAGGGGTCTTCACCCCTCCACTTT.